Given below is one T cell receptor (beta chain) in context. Its specificity is unknown. Profiled with immunoSEQ multiplex PCR; TCRdb holds only in-frame clones, not every one. The table shows roughly 190,000 clones, with approximately 91% occurring only once. Germline CDR1 reads SNHLY; CDR2 reads FYNNEI. V shed 3 bases and J 3 bases; nucleotides not matched to a gene: 4. The CDR3 covers 15 residues. This sample is drawn from a study of T cell responses to AZD1222 COVID-19 vaccine. General study results and limits: White British ancestry dominated among donors, who included more females, and clonal diversity was possibly underestimated. Samples come after the peak T cell response, not at day 14. Spike-wide vaccine-associated CD4 TCRs dominated at 160-218 and 743-854. Among spike-specific TCRs, nearly half reportedly target unmutated variant regions.

The sequence came from an adult in good health. The chain links TRBV2 to TRBJ2-5; 10 nucleotides match TRBD1. The starting material was peripheral blood, obtained on day 0 of AZD1222 vaccination. The CDR3 protein is CASSEGGQGKETQYF. The CDR3 coding sequence is TGTGCCAGCAGTGAGGGGGGACAGGGGAAAGAGACCCAGTACTTC.